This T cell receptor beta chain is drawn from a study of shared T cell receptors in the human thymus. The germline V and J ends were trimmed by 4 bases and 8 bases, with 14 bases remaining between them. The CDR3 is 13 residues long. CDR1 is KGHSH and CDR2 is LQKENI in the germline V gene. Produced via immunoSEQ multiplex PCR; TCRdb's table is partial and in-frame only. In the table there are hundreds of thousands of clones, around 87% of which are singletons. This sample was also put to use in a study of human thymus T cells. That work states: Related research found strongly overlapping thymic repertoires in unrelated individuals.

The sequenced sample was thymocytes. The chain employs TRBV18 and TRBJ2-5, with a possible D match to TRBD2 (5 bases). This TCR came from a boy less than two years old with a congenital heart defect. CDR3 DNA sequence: TGTGCCAGCTCACGGGCCCCGGGAAGAACCCAGTACTTC. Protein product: CASSRAPGRTQYF. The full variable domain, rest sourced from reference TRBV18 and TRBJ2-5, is NAGVMQNPRHLVRRRGQEARLRCSPMKGHSHVYWYRQLPEEGLKFMVYLQKENIIDESGMPKERFSAEFPKEGPSILRIQQVVRGDSAAYFCASSRAPGRTQYFGPGTRLLVL.